This entry describes one T cell receptor (beta chain). The data were obtained in a study of blood T cell repertoires in COVID-19. Study details: PBMCs, B-cell-depleted T cells, or T cells provided the cDNA or gDNA that made up the material.

CDR1 and CDR2 from the germline V gene are SGHTA and FQGNSA. The CDR3 loop spans 14 amino acids. The ends lost 6 bases at V and 4 bases at J; junction bases unmatched: 6. In the authors' workflow: Estimation of nucleated cell counts relied on the amplification of reference gene primers. This table comes from immunoSEQ multiplex PCR, and its TCRdb copy is limited to in-frame clones, with some not included. V and J calls and clone size are copied from that table; D and trimming were computed from the DNA. The sample contains roughly 30,000 clones, approximately 86% of which appear only once. The material sequenced was peripheral blood. The source of this sequence is a man aged 70-80 years with acute or convalescent COVID-19. The V and J genes are TRBV7-2 and TRBJ2-7, with 10 bases matching TRBD1. Here the CDR3 reads CASRWTGGSYEQYF. CDR3 DNA sequence: TGTGCCAGCAGATGGACAGGGGGGAGTTACGAGCAGTACTTC. Supplemented by reference TRBV7-2 and TRBJ2-7, the full variable domain reads GAGVSQSPSNKVTEKGKDVELRCDPISGHTALYWYRQSLGQGLEFLIYFQGNSAPDKSGLPSDRFSAERTGGSVSTLTIQRTQQEDSAVYLCASRWTGGSYEQYFGPGTRLTVT.